This entry concerns a single T cell receptor beta chain. The data were taken from a study of blood T cell repertoires in COVID-19. Study-level information: Sites across the United States, Italy and Spain contributed samples from acute and convalescent COVID-19.

Enrollees, about 18 to 95 years old, lived in approximately 25 US areas. Two consecutive negative NP/OP PCR tests, clearance, or resolved symptoms defined Cohort 3 recovery. Germline CDR1 reads SGHVS; CDR2 reads FNYEAQ. Trimming at V came to 4 bases and at J to 5 bases, leaving 5 bases not matched to a gene. This CDR3 has 15 amino acids. Original analysis: It was from reference gene primer amplification that nucleated cell counts were estimated. Using immunoSEQ multiplex PCR, the repertoire was profiled, and TCRdb retains in-frame clones only, with some absent. The DNA was the basis for D and trimming; V, J and clone size are from that table. Of about 160,000 clones in the sample, around 89% were seen once.

The chain has TRBV7-6 and TRBJ2-2, with 9 bases lining up with TRBD1. The sequence came from a woman aged 45 to 65 who had recovered from COVID-19. The sequenced material came from PBMCs or T cells enriched from blood (not recorded which). The CDR3: CASSSSTGGTGELFF. CDR3 nucleotides: TGTGCCAGCAGCTCCTCGACAGGGGGGACCGGGGAGCTGTTTTTT.